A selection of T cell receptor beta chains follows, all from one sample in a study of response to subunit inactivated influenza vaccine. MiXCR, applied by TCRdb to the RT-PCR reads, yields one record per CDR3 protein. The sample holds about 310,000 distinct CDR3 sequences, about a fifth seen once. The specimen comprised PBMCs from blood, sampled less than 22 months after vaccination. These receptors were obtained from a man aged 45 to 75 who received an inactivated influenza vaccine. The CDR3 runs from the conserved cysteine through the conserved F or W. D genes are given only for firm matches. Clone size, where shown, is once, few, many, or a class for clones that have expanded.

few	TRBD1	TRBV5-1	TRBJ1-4	CASSGGQGAGNEKLFF	TGCGCCAGCAGCGGAGGACAGGGGGCTGGTAATGAAAAACTGTTTTTT
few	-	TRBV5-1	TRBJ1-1	CASSFRGADAEAFF	TGCGCCAGCAGCTTTAGGGGCGCGGACGCTGAAGCTTTCTTT
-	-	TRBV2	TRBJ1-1	CASGQSRTEAFF	TGTGCCAGCGGGCAGTCCCGGACTGAAGCTTTCTTT
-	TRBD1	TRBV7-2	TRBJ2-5	CASSAGTGRRGKTQYF	TGTGCCAGCAGCGCGGGGACAGGGCGGCGCGGGAAGACCCAGTACTTC
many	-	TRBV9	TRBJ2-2	CASSLSTGGELFF	TGTGCCAGCAGTCTAAGTACGGGCGGGGAGCTGTTTTTT
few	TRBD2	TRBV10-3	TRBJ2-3	CAITRDGTSGGRDTQYF	TGTGCCATCACGCGAGACGGGACTAGCGGGGGTAGGGATACGCAGTATTTT
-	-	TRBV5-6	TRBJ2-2	CASSPIKGSGELFF	TGTGCCAGCAGCCCTATCAAAGGTTCCGGGGAGCTGTTTTTT
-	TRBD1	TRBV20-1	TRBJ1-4	CSAPRDRRIEKLFF	TGCAGTGCTCCCAGGGACAGACGAATCGAAAAACTGTTTTTT
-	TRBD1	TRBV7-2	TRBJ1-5	CASSQTQGPNQPQHF	TGTGCCAGCAGCCAGACACAGGGGCCCAATCAGCCCCAGCATTTT
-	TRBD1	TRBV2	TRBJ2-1	CASRRGGTLGNNEQFF	TGTGCCAGCAGGAGAGGGGGCACCCTGGGGAACAATGAGCAGTTCTTC
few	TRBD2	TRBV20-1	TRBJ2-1	CSATSGSDMDEQFF	TGCAGTGCCACCAGCGGGAGCGACATGGATGAGCAGTTCTTC
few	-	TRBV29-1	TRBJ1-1	CSVGARAEAFF	TGCAGCGTTGGGGCCAGGGCTGAAGCTTTCTTT
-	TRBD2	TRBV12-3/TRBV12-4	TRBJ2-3	CASSRGGAVTDTQYF	TGTGCCAGCAGCCGCGGGGGGGCCGTGACAGATACGCAGTATTTT
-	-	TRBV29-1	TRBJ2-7	CSVGVRVGYEQYF	TGCAGCGTTGGCGTTAGGGTAGGGTACGAGCAGTACTTC
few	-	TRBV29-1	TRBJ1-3	CSALTSSGNTIYF	TGCAGCGCTTTGACGAGCTCTGGAAACACCATATATTTT
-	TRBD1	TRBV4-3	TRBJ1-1	CASSQPGQLMNTEAFF	TGCGCCAGCAGCCAACCGGGACAGCTAATGAACACTGAAGCTTTCTTT
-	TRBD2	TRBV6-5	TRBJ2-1	CASSYSILPARGINEQFF	TGTGCCAGCAGTTACTCGATCCTCCCGGCGCGGGGGATCAATGAGCAGTTCTTC
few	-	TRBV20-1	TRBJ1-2	CSARQGRQVGYTF	TGCAGTGCTAGACAGGGAAGGCAAGTCGGCTACACCTTC
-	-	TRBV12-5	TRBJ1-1	CASGLGGNTEAFF	TGTGCTAGTGGGTTAGGGGGGAACACTGAAGCTTTCTTT
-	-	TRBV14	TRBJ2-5	CASSQLTVRSEEKAQYF	TGTGCCAGCAGCCAATTAACAGTTAGGAGCGAAGAGAAGGCCCAGTACTTC
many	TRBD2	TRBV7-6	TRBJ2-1	CASSAGLAARSSYNEQFF	TGTGCCAGCAGCGCGGGACTAGCGGCAAGGAGCTCCTACAATGAGCAGTTCTTC
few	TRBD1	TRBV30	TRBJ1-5	CAWSSGTGGQPQHF	TGTGCCTGGAGCTCCGGGACAGGGGGTCAGCCCCAGCATTTT
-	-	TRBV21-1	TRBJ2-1	CASSKIRPGTRDRSSYNEQFF	TGTGCCAGCAGCAAAATCCGCCCAGGGACTAGGGATAGGAGCTCCTACAATGAGCAGTTCTTC
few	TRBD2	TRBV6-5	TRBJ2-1	CASSYGRLAGVEQFF	TGTGCCAGCAGTTACGGGAGACTAGCGGGAGTGGAGCAGTTCTTC
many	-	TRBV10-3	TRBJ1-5	CAISGGAGNQPQHF	TGTGCCATCAGTGGGGGCGCCGGCAATCAGCCCCAGCATTTT
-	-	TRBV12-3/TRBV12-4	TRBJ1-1	CASSSPSEAFF	TGTGCCAGCAGCTCGCCGTCTGAAGCTTTCTTT
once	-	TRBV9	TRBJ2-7	CASSVSAGHTYEQYF	TGTGCCAGCAGCGTTTCGGCCGGGCACACCTACGAGCAGTACTTC
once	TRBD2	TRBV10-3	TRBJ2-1	CAISLAGTYNEQFF	TGTGCCATCAGCCTAGCGGGGACTTACAATGAGCAGTTCTTC
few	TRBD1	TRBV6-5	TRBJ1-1	CASSYRTGGLNTEAFF	TGTGCCAGCAGTTACCGGACAGGGGGTTTGAACACTGAAGCTTTCTTT
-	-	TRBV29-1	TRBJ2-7	CSDPGGYEQYF	TGCAGCGATCCCGGAGGGTACGAGCAGTACTTC
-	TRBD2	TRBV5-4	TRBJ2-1	CASSLGREVEQFF	TGTGCCAGCAGCTTGGGGCGGGAGGTTGAGCAGTTCTTC
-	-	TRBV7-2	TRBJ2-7	CASSLVGQRYEQYF	TGTGCCAGCAGCTTAGTTGGACAGCGCTACGAGCAGTACTTC
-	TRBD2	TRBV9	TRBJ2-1	CASSVFGGGSDEQFF	TGTGCCAGCAGCGTTTTTGGGGGGGGTAGCGATGAGCAGTTCTTC